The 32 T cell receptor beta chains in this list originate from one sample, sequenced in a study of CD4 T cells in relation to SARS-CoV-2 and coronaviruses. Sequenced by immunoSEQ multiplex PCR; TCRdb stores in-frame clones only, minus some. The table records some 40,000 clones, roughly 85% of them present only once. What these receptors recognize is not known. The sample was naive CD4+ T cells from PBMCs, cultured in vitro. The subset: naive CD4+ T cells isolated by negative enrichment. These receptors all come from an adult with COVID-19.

CDR3 nucleotides: TGCGCCAGCAGCCAAGCTGGAGAAAACTATGGCTACACCTTC. The encoded protein is CASSQAGENYGYTF. The J gene is TRBJ1-2, the V gene TRBV4-1; D is unclear. The ends were cut back, 1 base at V and 2 bases at J, with 8 bases in the middle. Germline CDR1 MGHRA, CDR2 YSYEKL. The CDR3 spans 14 residues.

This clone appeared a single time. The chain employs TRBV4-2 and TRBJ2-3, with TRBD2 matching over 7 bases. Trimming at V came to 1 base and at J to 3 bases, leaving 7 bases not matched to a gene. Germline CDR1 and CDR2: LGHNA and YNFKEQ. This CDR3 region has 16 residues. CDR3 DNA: TGTGCCAGCAGCCAAGTGGTGGGAGGGATGACAGATACGCAGTATTTT. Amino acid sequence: CASSQVVGGMTDTQYF.

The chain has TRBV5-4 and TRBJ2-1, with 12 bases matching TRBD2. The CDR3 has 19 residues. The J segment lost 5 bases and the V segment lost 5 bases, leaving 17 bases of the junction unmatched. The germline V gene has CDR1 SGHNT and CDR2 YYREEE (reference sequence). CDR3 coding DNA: TGTGCCAGCAGTCCTACAAACCTAGCGGGAGGGCCAACGAACAATGAGCAGTTCTTC. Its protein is CASSPTNLAGGPTNNEQFF.

The DNA for the CDR3 is TGTGCCAGCAGCCAAACCGGAGCCTCTCACACTGGAAACACCATATATTTT. It codes for CASSQTGASHTGNTIYF. The V call is TRBV4-2, the J call TRBJ1-3; no clear D. Trimming took off 2 bases at V and 2 bases at J, with 16 bases between the two ends. The CDR3 contains 17 residues. From germline, CDR1 is LGHNA and CDR2 YNFKEQ.

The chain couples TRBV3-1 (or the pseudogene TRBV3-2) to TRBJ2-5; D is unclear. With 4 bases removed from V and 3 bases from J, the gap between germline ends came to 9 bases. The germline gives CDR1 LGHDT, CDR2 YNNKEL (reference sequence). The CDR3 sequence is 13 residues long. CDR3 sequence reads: CASSRPGEETQYF. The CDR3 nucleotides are TGTGCCAGCAGCCGTCCGGGCGAAGAGACCCAGTACTTC.

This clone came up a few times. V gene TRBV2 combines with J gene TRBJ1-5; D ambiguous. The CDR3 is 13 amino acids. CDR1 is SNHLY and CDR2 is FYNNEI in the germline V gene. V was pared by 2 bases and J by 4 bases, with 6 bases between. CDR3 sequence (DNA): TGTGCCAGCAGTGAAACGGTGAATCAGCCCCAGCATTTT. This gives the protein CASSETVNQPQHF.

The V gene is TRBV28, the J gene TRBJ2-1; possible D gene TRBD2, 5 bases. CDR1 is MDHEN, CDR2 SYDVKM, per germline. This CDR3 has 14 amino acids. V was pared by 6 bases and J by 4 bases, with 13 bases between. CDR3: CASSHYRGYNEQFF. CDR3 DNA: TGTGCCAGCAGCCATTATAGAGGGTACAATGAGCAGTTCTTC.

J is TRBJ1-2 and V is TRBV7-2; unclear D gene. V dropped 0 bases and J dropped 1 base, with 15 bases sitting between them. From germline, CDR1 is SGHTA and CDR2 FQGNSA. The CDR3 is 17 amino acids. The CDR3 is CASSLASLEGNNYGYTF. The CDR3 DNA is TGTGCCAGCAGCTTAGCGTCCTTAGAGGGAAATAACTATGGCTACACCTTC.

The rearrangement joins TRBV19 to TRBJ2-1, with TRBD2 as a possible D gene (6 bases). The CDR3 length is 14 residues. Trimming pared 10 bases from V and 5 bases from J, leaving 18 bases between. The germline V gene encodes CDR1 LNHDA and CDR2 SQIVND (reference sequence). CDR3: CATATSPINNEQFF. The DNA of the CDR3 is TGTGCCACCGCCACTAGCCCAATTAACAATGAGCAGTTCTTC.

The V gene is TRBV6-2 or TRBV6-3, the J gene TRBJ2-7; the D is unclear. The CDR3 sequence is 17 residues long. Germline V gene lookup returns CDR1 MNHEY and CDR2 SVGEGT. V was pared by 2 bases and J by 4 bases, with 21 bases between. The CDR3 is CASSYQETGKDLYEQYF. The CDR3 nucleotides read TGTGCCAGCAGTTACCAGGAGACTGGAAAGGACCTATACGAGCAGTACTTC.

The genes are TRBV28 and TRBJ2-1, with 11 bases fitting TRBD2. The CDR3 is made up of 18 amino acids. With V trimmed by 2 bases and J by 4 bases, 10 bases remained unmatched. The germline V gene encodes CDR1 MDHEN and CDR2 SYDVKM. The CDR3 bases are TGTGCCAGCAGTTTAGTAGCGGGAGGGGGATTGTGGTACAATGAGCAGTTCTTC. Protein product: CASSLVAGGGLWYNEQFF.

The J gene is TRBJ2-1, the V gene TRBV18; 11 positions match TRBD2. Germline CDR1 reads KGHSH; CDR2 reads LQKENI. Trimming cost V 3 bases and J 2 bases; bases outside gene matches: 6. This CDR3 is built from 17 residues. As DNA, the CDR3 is TGTGCCAGCTCACCGGCCTTAGCGGGAGGGACCTACAATGAGCAGTTCTTC. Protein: CASSPALAGGTYNEQFF.

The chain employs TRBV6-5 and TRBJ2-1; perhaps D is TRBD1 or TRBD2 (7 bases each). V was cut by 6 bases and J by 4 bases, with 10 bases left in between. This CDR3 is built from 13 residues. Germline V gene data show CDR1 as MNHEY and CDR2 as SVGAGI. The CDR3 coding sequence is TGTGCCAGCAGCAGGGGGGGATACAATGAGCAGTTCTTC. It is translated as CASSRGGYNEQFF.

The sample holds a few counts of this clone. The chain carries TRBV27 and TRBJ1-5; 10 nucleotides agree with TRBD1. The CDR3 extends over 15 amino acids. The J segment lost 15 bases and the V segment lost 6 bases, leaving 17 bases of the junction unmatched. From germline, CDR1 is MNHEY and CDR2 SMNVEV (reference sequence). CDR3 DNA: TGTGCCAGCAGACTATCAGGGACAGGGGATATCATTTGGCATTTT. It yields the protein CASRLSGTGDIIWHF.

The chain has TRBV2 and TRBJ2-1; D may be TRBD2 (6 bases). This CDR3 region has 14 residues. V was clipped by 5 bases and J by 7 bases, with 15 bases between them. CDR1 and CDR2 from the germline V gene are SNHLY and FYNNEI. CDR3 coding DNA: TGTGCCAGCAGTAGGACTACCGTCATGAATGAGCAGTTCTTC. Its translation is CASSRTTVMNEQFF.

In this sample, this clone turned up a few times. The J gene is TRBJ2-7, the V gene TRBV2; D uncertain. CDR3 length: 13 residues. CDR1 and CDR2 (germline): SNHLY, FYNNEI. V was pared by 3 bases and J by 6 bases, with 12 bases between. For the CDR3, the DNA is TGTGCCAGCAGTGATGTGCCCCCACTCGAGCAGTACTTC. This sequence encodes CASSDVPPLEQYF.

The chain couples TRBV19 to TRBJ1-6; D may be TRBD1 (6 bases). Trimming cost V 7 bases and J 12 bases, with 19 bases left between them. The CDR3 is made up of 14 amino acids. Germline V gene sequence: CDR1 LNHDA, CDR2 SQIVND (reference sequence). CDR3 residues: CASNSGTLIKPLHF. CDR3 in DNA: TGTGCCAGTAATTCCGGGACACTAATTAAACCCCTCCACTTT.

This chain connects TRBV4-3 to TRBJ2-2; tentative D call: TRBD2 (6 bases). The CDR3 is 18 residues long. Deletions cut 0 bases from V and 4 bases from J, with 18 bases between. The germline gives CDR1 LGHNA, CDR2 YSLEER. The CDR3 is CASSQEGPFGGGTGELFF. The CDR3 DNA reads TGCGCCAGCAGCCAAGAAGGTCCGTTCGGGGGAGGCACCGGGGAGCTGTTTTTT.

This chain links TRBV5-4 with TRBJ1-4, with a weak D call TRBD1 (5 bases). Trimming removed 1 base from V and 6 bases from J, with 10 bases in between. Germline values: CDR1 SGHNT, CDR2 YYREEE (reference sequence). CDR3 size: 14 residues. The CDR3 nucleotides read TGTGCCAGCAGCTTGAGGCAGGGAGATGAAAAACTGTTTTTT. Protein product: CASSLRQGDEKLFF.

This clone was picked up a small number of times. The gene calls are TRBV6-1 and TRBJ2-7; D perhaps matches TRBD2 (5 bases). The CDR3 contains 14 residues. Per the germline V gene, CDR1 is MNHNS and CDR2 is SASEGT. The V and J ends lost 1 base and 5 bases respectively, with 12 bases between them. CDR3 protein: CASSEVGVRDEQYF. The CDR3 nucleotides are TGTGCCAGCAGTGAAGTGGGAGTACGTGACGAGCAGTACTTC.

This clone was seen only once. In nucleotides, the CDR3 is TGTGCCAGCAGTAGGGCTAGGGGGTCCCAGACCCAGTACTTC. As protein: CASSRARGSQTQYF. This chain connects TRBV6-5 to TRBJ2-5, with a weak D call TRBD1 (6 bases). Germline CDR1 MNHEY, CDR2 SVGAGI. The germline V and J ends were trimmed by 5 bases and 6 bases, with 16 bases remaining between them. This CDR3 has 14 residues.

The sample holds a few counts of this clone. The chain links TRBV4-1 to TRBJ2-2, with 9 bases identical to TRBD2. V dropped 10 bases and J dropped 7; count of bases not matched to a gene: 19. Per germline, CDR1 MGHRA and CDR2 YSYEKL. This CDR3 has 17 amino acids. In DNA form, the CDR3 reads TGCGCCACCACAGCCTTTTTTAGCGGGAGCCTCTACGGGGAGCTGTTTTTT. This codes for CATTAFFSGSLYGELFF.

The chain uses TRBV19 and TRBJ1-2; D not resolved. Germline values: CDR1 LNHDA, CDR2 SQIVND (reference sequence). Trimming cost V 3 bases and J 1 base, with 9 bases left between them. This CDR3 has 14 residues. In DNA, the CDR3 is TGTGCCAGTAGTATCCTCTCCCTTAACTATGGCTACACCTTC. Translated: CASSILSLNYGYTF.

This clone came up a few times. CDR3 in amino acids: CASSLAGGSGNTIYF. Here the CDR3 DNA reads TGTGCCAGCAGCTTAGCAGGGGGCTCTGGAAACACCATATATTTT. This chain uses TRBV7-9 with TRBJ1-3, with D perhaps matching TRBD1 (6 bases). The germline CDR1 and CDR2 sequences are SEHNR and FQNEAQ (reference sequence). Between the trimmed V and J ends, which lost 0 bases and 0 bases, there was a span of 6 bases. The length of the CDR3 is 15 residues.

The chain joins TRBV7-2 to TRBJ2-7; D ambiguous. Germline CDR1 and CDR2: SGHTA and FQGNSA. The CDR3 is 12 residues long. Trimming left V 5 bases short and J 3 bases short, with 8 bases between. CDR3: CASSPGRYEQYF. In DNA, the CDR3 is TGTGCCAGCAGCCCCGGGCGCTACGAGCAGTACTTC.

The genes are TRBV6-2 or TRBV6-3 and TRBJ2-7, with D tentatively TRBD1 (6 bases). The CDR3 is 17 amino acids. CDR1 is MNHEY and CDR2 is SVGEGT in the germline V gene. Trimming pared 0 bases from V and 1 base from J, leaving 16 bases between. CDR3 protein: CASSYSMSGTQSYEQYF. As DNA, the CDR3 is TGTGCCAGCAGTTACTCGATGTCCGGGACACAGTCCTACGAGCAGTACTTC.

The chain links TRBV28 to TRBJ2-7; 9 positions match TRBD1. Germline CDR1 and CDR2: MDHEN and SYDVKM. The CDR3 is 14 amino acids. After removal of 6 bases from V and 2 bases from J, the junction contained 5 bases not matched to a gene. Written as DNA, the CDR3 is TGTGCCAGCAGAGGGACAGGGCGCACCTACGAGCAGTACTTC. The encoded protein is CASRGTGRTYEQYF.

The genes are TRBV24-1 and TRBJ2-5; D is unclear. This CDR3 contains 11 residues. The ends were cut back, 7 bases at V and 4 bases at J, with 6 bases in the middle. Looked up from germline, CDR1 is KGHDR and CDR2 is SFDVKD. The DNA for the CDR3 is TGTGCCACCAGAACCCTAGAGACCCAGTACTTC. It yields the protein CATRTLETQYF.

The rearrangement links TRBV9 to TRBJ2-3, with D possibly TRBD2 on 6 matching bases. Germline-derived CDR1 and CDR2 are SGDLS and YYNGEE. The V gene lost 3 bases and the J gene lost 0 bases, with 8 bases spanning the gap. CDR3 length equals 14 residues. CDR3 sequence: CASSDGTSTDTQYF. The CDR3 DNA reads TGTGCCAGCAGCGACGGGACTAGCACAGATACGCAGTATTTT.

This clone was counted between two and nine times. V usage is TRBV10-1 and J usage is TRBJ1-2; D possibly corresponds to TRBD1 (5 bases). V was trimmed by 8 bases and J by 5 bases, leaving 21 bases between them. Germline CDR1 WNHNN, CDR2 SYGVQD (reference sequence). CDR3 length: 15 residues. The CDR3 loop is CASLTGTAEGYGYTF. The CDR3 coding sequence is TGCGCCAGCCTAACCGGGACCGCTGAGGGATATGGCTACACCTTC.

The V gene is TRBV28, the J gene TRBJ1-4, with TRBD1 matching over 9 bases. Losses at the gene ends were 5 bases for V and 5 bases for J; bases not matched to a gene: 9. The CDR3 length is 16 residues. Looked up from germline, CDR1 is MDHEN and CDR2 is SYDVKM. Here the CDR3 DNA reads TGTGCCAGCAGTGAACCCGGGACAGGGATCAATGAAAAACTGTTTTTT. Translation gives CASSEPGTGINEKLFF.

The CDR3 DNA follows: TGCGCCAGCAACCTAGACAGGGACGCTACCTACGAGCAGTACTTC. This sequence encodes CASNLDRDATYEQYF. This chain uses TRBV10-2 with TRBJ2-7; TRBD1 agrees at 7 bases. This CDR3 is 15 amino acids long. V gave up 7 bases and J gave up 2 bases; unmatched junction bases: 11. Germline V CDR1 and CDR2: WSHSY, SAAADI.